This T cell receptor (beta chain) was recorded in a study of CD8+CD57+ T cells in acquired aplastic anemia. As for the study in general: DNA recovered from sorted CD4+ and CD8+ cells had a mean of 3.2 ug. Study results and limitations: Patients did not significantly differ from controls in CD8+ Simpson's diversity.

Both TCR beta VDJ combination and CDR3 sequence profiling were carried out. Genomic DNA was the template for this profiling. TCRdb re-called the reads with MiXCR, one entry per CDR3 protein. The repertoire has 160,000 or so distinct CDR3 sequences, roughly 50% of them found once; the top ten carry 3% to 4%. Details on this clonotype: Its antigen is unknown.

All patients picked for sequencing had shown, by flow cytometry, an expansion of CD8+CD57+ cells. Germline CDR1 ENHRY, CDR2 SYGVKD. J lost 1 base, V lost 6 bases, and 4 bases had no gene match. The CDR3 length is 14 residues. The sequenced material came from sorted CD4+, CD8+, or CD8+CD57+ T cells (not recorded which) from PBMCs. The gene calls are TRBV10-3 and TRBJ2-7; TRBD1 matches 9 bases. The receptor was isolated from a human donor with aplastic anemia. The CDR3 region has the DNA TGTGCCATCAGCCCCGGGACAGGGTCCTACGAGCAGTACTTC. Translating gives CAISPGTGSYEQYF.